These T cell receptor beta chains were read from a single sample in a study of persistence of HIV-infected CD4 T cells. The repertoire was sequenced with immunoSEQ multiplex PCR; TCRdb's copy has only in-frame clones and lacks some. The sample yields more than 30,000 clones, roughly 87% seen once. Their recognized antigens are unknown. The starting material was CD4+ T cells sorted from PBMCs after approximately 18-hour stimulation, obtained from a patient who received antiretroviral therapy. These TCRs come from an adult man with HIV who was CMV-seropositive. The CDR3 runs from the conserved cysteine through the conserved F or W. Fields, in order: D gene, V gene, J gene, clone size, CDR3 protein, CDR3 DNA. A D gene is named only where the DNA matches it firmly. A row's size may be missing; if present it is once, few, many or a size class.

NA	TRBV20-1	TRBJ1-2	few	CSASLGGVSYGYTF	TGCAGTGCTAGTCTCGGGGGCGTCAGCTATGGCTACACCTTC
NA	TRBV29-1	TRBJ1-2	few	CSLTPGEGYGYTF	TGCAGCCTCACCCCAGGGGAAGGTTATGGCTACACCTTC
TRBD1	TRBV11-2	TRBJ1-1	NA	CASSRGTGRRNTEAFF	TGTGCCAGCAGTAGAGGGACAGGGAGGCGAAACACTGAAGCTTTCTTT
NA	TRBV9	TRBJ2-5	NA	CASSVGRRGTKQETQYF	TGTGCCAGCAGCGTAGGAAGAAGGGGAACCAAGCAAGAGACCCAGTACTTC
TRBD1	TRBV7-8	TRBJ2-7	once	CASSLGVGQGPYEQYF	TGTGCCAGCAGCTTAGGGGTAGGACAGGGCCCCTACGAGCAGTACTTC
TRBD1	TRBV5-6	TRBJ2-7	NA	CASSRTGGERREQYF	TGTGCCAGCAGCCGCACAGGGGGCGAAAGAAGGGAGCAGTACTTC
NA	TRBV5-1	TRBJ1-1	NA	CASSLAPDRVSTEAFF	TGCGCCAGCAGCTTGGCCCCTGACAGAGTGAGCACTGAAGCTTTCTTT
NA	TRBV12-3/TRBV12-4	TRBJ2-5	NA	CASSRGRLQYF	TGTGCCAGCAGTAGGGGAAGGTTGCAGTACTTC
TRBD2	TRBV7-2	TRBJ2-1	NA	CASSQGTSGYEQFF	TGTGCCAGCAGCCAGGGGACTAGCGGGTATGAGCAGTTCTTC
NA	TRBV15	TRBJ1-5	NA	CATSIQVRSQPQHF	TGTGCCACCAGCATACAGGTTAGGAGTCAGCCCCAGCATTTT
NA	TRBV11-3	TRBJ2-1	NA	CASSLEGGPSYNEQFF	TGTGCCAGCAGCTTAGAGGGCGGCCCTTCCTACAATGAGCAGTTCTTC
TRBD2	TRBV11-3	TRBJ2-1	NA	CASSLGASGGGEQFF	TGTGCCAGCAGCTTAGGGGCTAGCGGGGGGGGAGAGCAGTTCTTC
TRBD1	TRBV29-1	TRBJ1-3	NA	CSGPTGVLSGNTIYF	TGCAGCGGTCCCACAGGGGTTCTCTCTGGAAACACCATATATTTT
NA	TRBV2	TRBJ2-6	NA	CATRDTSGANVLTF	TGTGCCACCCGGGACACCTCTGGGGCCAACGTCCTGACTTTC
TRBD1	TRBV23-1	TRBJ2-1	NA	CASSPSPRQGVSHNEQFF	TGCGCCAGCAGTCCCTCTCCCCGACAGGGGGTTTCCCACAATGAGCAGTTCTTC
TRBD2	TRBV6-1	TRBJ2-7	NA	CASSGRTLTSGSSYEQYF	TGTGCCAGCAGTGGTCGGACCCTTACTAGCGGGAGTTCCTACGAGCAGTACTTC
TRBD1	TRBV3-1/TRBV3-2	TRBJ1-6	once	CASSQRSPGQGNSPLHF	TGTGCCAGCAGCCAACGAAGCCCGGGACAGGGTAATTCACCCCTCCACTTT
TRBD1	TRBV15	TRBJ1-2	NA	CATSRGQGNYGYTF	TGTGCCACCAGCAGAGGACAGGGTAACTATGGCTACACCTTC
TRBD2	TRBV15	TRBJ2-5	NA	CATSGRWGGSQETQYF	TGTGCCACCAGCGGCCGGTGGGGCGGGAGCCAAGAGACCCAGTACTTC
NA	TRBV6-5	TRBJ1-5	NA	CASSAQREQPQHF	TGTGCCAGCAGCGCTCAGAGGGAACAGCCCCAGCATTTT
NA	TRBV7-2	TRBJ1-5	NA	CASSLGVGGNQPQHF	TGTGCCAGCAGCTTAGGGGTGGGCGGCAATCAGCCCCAGCATTTT
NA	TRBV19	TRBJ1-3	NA	CASSIRSVAGNTIYF	TGTGCCAGTAGTATCCGCTCGGTCGCTGGAAACACCATATATTTT
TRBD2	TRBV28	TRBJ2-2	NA	CASSSPGLAGVNTGELFF	TGTGCCAGCAGTTCCCCGGGACTAGCGGGAGTCAACACCGGGGAGCTGTTTTTT
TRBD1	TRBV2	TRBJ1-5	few	CASSRDRGRQPQHF	TGTGCCAGCAGCAGGGACAGGGGACGACAGCCCCAGCATTTT
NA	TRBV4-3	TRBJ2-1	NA	CASSQAEGRLHNEQFF	TGCGCCAGCAGCCAAGCTGAGGGCCGGCTCCACAATGAGCAGTTCTTC
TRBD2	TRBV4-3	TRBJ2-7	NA	CASSQGLAGWGEQYF	TGCGCCAGCAGCCAAGGACTAGCGGGATGGGGCGAGCAGTACTTC
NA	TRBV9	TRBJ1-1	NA	CASSVAANTEAFF	TGTGCCAGCAGCGTAGCAGCGAACACTGAAGCTTTCTTT
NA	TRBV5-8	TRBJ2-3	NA	CASSWTGRGRDTQYF	TGTGCCAGCAGCTGGACGGGACGCGGTAGGGATACGCAGTATTTT
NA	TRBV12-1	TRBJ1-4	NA	CASRAGFSTNEKLFF	TGTGCCAGCCGGGCAGGGTTTTCGACTAATGAAAAACTGTTTTTT
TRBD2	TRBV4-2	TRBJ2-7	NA	CASSQDLAGAAYEQYF	TGTGCCAGCAGCCAGGATCTAGCGGGCGCGGCCTACGAGCAGTACTTC
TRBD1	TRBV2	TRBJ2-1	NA	CASSPRTGWGYNEQFF	TGTGCCAGCAGTCCTCGGACAGGGTGGGGGTACAATGAGCAGTTCTTC
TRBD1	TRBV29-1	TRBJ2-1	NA	CSLRGTGYYNEQFF	TGCAGTCTACGGGGGACAGGGTACTACAATGAGCAGTTCTTC
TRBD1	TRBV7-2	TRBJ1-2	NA	CASSLADRGGYGHTF	TGTGCCAGCAGCTTGGCGGACAGGGGAGGATATGGCCACACCTTC
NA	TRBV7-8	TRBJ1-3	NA	CASSLAGYRASGNTIYF	TGTGCCAGCAGCTTAGCAGGGTACCGTGCCTCTGGAAACACCATATATTTT
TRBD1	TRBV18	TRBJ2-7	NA	CASSPAGTETYEQYF	TGTGCCAGCTCACCCGCCGGGACAGAAACCTACGAGCAGTACTTC
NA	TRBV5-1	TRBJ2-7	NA	CASSGYRGEQYF	TGCGCCAGCAGCGGATACCGGGGCGAGCAGTACTTC
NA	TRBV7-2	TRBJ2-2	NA	CASSFARQGELFF	TGTGCCAGCAGCTTTGCCAGGCAGGGGGAGCTGTTTTTT
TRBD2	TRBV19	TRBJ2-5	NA	CASSSGTSNQETQYF	TGTGCCAGTAGTTCCGGGACTAGCAACCAAGAGACCCAGTACTTC